This TCR beta chain was retrieved from a study of blood T cell repertoires in COVID-19. Study context: Sites in the United States, Italy and Spain provided acute and convalescent COVID-19 samples. From T cells, B-cell-depleted T cells, or PBMCs came the material, which was cDNA or gDNA.

In the authors' workflow: Nucleated cell number was recorded as an estimate derived from reference gene primer amplification. Clones were read by immunoSEQ multiplex PCR, and TCRdb kept only the in-frame ones, dropping some. V and J calls and clone size come straight from that table; D and trimming were deduced from the DNA. Seen here are 35,000 to 55,000 clones, 70% to 90% observed once, and the top ten hold 15% to 19%. This TCR derives from a man between 65 and 85 years old with active COVID-19. The material sequenced was peripheral blood.

The CDR3 spells CASSASSAEDTQYF. Here the CDR3 DNA reads TGTGCCAGCAGCGCTTCTAGCGCTGAAGATACGCAGTATTTT. The chain couples TRBV2 to TRBJ2-3; a weak D match, TRBD2 (6 bases). The CDR3 has 14 amino acids. Between the trimmed V and J ends, which lost 6 bases and 5 bases, there was a span of 15 bases. Per the germline V gene, CDR1 is SNHLY and CDR2 is FYNNEI.